This record covers a single TCR beta chain. As yet, its antigen is unknown. Per germline, CDR1 MNHNY and CDR2 SVGAGI (reference sequence). The germline V and J ends were trimmed by 1 base and 0 bases, with 7 bases remaining between them. The CDR3 length is 14 residues. The entry originates in a study of T cells after yellow fever vaccination. Study-wide background: SMART-Seq v4 Ultra Low Input prepared libraries from low-cell fractions. General study findings and limits: At under 98% for CD4 and approximately 88% for CD8, most primary-vaccination clones showed up again after the booster. Few clonotypes appeared in both CD4 and CD8 compartments.

For TCR, cDNA came from 5'RACE template switching, which added a universal primer site and UMIs. TCRdb re-called the 5' RACE reads with MiXCR, one entry per CDR3 protein. The table lists hundreds of thousands of distinct CDR3 sequences, roughly a sixth of them singletons. The rearrangement joins TRBV6-6 to TRBJ2-7; no clear D. This sequence originates from a man between 18 and 35 years old who received the YFV17D yellow fever vaccine. The sequences come from PBMCs, collected before the yellow fever booster vaccination. CDR3: CASSYFRSSYEQYF. The DNA for the CDR3 is TGTGCCAGCAGTTACTTCCGGAGCTCCTACGAGCAGTACTTC.